The T cell receptor (beta chain) described here comes from a study of shared clonotypes between healthy human individuals. At the level of the study: Each donor contributed plates that comprised three CD4 naive, three CD4 memory, two CD8 naive and one CD8 memory.

The assay used deep level. TCRdb keeps only in-frame clones here, not all; method: immunoSEQ multiplex PCR. This sample has about 2.2 million clones, with 90% to 95% found just once. In the naive CD8 group, cells lacked CD45RO and were positively selected for CCR7, so terminally differentiated effector memory CD45RA+ cells were left out. Every donor, a Caucasian adult, lived in Nashville, Tennessee. A single count supports this clone. The sample has other DNA sequences that encode this CDR3 too. The CDR3 loop spans 15 amino acids. V trimming: 4 bases; J trimming: 4 bases; junction bases outside the gene matches: 2. Germline-derived CDR1 and CDR2 are MDHEN and SYDVKM.

This receptor was taken from a man aged 18 to 30 in good health. Some clones in this sample may be carry-over from other donors' samples. The chain is built from TRBV28 and TRBJ2-7, with 15 positions matching TRBD2. Sequencing was performed on naive CD8+ T cells from PBMCs. As DNA, the CDR3 is TGTGCCAGCAGTTCCGGACTAGCGGGAGGGTACGAGCAGTACTTC. This encodes CASSSGLAGGYEQYF. The full variable domain, rest sourced from reference TRBV28 and TRBJ2-7, is DVKVTQSSRYLVKRTGEKVFLECVQDMDHENMFWYRQDPGLGLRLIYFSYDVKMKEKGDIPEGYSVSREKKERFSLILESASTNQTSMYLCASSSGLAGGYEQYFGPGTRLTVT.